These 11 T cell receptor beta chains originate from one sample sequenced in a study of T cells after posttransplantation cyclophosphamide. Cells defined as naive were viable CD3+CD4+ or CD3+CD8+ and CCR7+CD45RA+CD45RO-CD95-CD27+CD28+. Sequencing was performed with immunoSEQ multiplex PCR; in TCRdb, only in-frame clones are kept and a portion is missing. The sample contains some 30,000 clones, roughly 90% of which appear only once. Sequenced: naive CD4+ T cells sorted from blood. Source of these receptors: a young man in good health and a related stem cell transplant donor.

The chain has TRBV5-1 and TRBJ2-3, with D unclear. CDR1 is SGHRS, CDR2 YFSETQ, per germline. Trimming left V 4 bases short and J 4 bases short, with 7 bases between. The CDR3 totals 12 residues. In nucleotides, the CDR3 is TGCGCCAGCAGCCACACCCCAGATACGCAGTATTTT. Its protein product is CASSHTPDTQYF.

The chain joins TRBV18 to TRBJ2-7; 8 nucleotides align to TRBD1. Per germline, CDR1 KGHSH and CDR2 LQKENI. V gave up 4 bases and J gave up 4 bases; unmatched junction bases: 9. The CDR3 is 15 amino acids. CDR3 nucleotide sequence: TGTGCCAGCTCACTAGGACAGGGAAGTTCTTACGAGCAGTACTTC. Amino acid sequence: CASSLGQGSSYEQYF.

CDR3: CASSDGVTFSGANVLTF. The DNA for the CDR3 is TGTGCCAGCAGTGATGGAGTGACCTTCTCTGGGGCCAACGTCCTGACTTTC. The gene calls are TRBV6-1 and TRBJ2-6, with D unresolved. Germline CDR1 MNHNS, CDR2 SASEGT. The CDR3 consists of 17 residues. The V gene lost 3 bases and the J gene lost 0 bases, with 12 bases spanning the gap.

CDR3 region: CASGPGLASYNEQFF. The CDR3 region has the DNA TGCGCCAGCGGACCGGGACTAGCGAGCTACAATGAGCAGTTCTTC. This rearrangement joins TRBV5-1 to TRBJ2-1; 10 bases are a match to TRBD2. CDR3 length: 15 residues. The ends lost 7 bases at V and 3 bases at J; junction bases unmatched: 7. Germline lookup yields CDR1 SGHRS and CDR2 YFSETQ.

This chain connects TRBV11-3 to TRBJ2-1, with TRBD2 identical over 9 bases. V was clipped by 0 bases and J by 7 bases; unmatched bases: 4. Germline CDR1 and CDR2: SGHNT and YENEEA. The CDR3 length is 15 residues. This CDR3 reads CASSLDSSGVNEQFF. The CDR3 DNA sequence: TGTGCCAGCAGCTTAGACTCTAGCGGGGTGAATGAGCAGTTCTTC.

The V call is TRBV5-6, the J call TRBJ2-2; the D is unclear. This CDR3 has 15 residues. CDR1 and CDR2 (germline): SGHDT, YYEEEE. Trimming cost V 0 bases and J 0 bases, with 6 bases left between them. The CDR3 coding sequence is TGTGCCAGCAGCTTGGTGCAGGCGAACACCGGGGAGCTGTTTTTT. This codes for CASSLVQANTGELFF.

This clone showed up just once. V and J are TRBV11-3 and TRBJ2-7; no clear D gene. V dropped 0 bases and J dropped 6 bases, with 12 bases sitting between them. This CDR3 is 14 amino acids long. CDR1 and CDR2 from the germline V gene are SGHNT and YENEEA. The CDR3 reads CASSLDPGSGEQYF. The CDR3 DNA follows: TGTGCCAGCAGCTTAGACCCCGGGTCTGGCGAGCAGTACTTC.

The genes are TRBV7-9 and TRBJ2-5; 7 positions agree with TRBD2. V trimming: 2 bases; J trimming: 4 bases; junction bases outside the gene matches: 7. There are 15 residues in the CDR3. Germline CDR1 SEHNR, CDR2 FQNEAQ (reference sequence). DNA for the CDR3: TGTGCCAGCAGCTTACGAACTGCTAGCGGAGAGACCCAGTACTTC. It codes for CASSLRTASGETQYF. Based on the CDR3 plus reference TRBV7-9 and TRBJ2-5, the full variable domain is DTGVSQNPRHKITKRGQNVTFRCDPISEHNRLYWYRQTLGQGPEFLTYFQNEAQLEKSRLLSDRFSAERPKGSFSTLEIQRTEQGDSAMYLCASSLRTASGETQYFGPGTRLLVL.

The DNA of the CDR3 is TGTGCCAGCAGCCGACAGGGAACAGATACGCAGTATTTT. This sequence encodes CASSRQGTDTQYF. The chain combines TRBV7-6 with TRBJ2-3, with TRBD1 matching 7 bases. CDR3 length: 13 amino acids. Germline values: CDR1 SGHVS, CDR2 FNYEAQ. Losses at the gene ends were 5 bases for V and 3 bases for J; bases not matched to a gene: 2.

The chain recombines TRBV4-3 with TRBJ2-5; 9 nucleotides align to TRBD2. Germline loops: CDR1 LGHNA, CDR2 YSLEER. The CDR3 contains 16 residues. J was trimmed by 4 bases and V by 1 base; bases with no gene match: 7. The CDR3 spells CASSQVGSGGGETQYF. As DNA, the CDR3 is TGCGCCAGCAGCCAAGTTGGTAGCGGGGGTGGAGAGACCCAGTACTTC.

The chain couples TRBV5-1 to TRBJ1-3; possible D gene TRBD1, 5 bases. Trimming shortened V by 7 bases and J by 4 bases, and 12 bases separated the two germline ends. CDR3 length: 13 residues. Germline V gives CDR1 SGHRS, CDR2 YFSETQ. The CDR3: CASSMGLGNTIYF. In DNA form, the CDR3 reads TGCGCCAGCTCCATGGGGCTCGGAAACACCATATATTTT.